These T cell receptor beta chains were read from a single sample in a study of OX40 agonist ivuxolimab in advanced cancers. Profiled with immunoSEQ multiplex PCR; TCRdb holds only in-frame clones, not every one. The table lists roughly 67,000 clones, around nine tenths of them singletons, with approximately 0.72% in the top ten. The sequencing here drew on CD4+ or CD8+ T cells sorted from blood, taken in a trial of the OX40 agonist ivuxolimab. Receptors originate from an adult with an advanced solid tumor such as melanoma, head and neck, liver or kidney cancer. Each CDR3 is given with its conserved first and last residue. A D gene is named only where the DNA matches it firmly. Clone size is given for some rows only: seen once, a few or many times, or a class if the clone is expanded.

v_call	j_call	clone_size	d_call	cdr3_nt	cdr3_aa
TRBV6-1	TRBJ2-2	-	-	TGTGCCAGCAGTATACTTCGGGACAACACCGGGGAGCTGTTTTTT	CASSILRDNTGELFF
TRBV29-1	TRBJ1-3	-	-	TGCAGCGCCCTAGTCGGTTTCGACGGAAACACCATATATTTT	CSALVGFDGNTIYF
TRBV7-2	TRBJ1-5	-	TRBD1	TGTGCCAGCAGCCCGGGAGGCAGGGGGGGCAATCAGCCCCAGCATTTT	CASSPGGRGGNQPQHF
TRBV5-6	TRBJ2-7	-	-	TGTGCCAGCAGCTTGGACTACGAGCAGTACTTC	CASSLDYEQYF
TRBV7-2	TRBJ2-7	-	TRBD2	TGTGCCAGCAGCTTAGTCTCGGGGGGTCACTCCTACGAGCAGTACTTC	CASSLVSGGHSYEQYF
TRBV28	TRBJ2-4	-	-	TGTGCCAGCAGTTTAGGAGGGGGGAAGCACATTCAGTACTTC	CASSLGGGKHIQYF
TRBV19	TRBJ2-2	-	TRBD2	TGTGCCAGTGAGCAGCGCGGGAGGCCCCAAAACACCGGGGAGCTGTTTTTT	CASEQRGRPQNTGELFF
TRBV28	TRBJ2-7	-	TRBD2	TGTGCCAGCACGGGGGGGGCACTAAGCTCCTACGAGCAGTACTTC	CASTGGALSSYEQYF
TRBV5-1	TRBJ2-3	-	TRBD2	TGCGCCAGTCGACAGGGACTAGCAAGAGATACGCAGTATTTT	CASRQGLARDTQYF
TRBV10-1	TRBJ1-2	-	-	TGCGCCAGCAGTGAGTCGACAGGAGGGAACTATGGCTACACCTTC	CASSESTGGNYGYTF
TRBV21-1	TRBJ1-4	-	-	TGTGCCAGCAGCAAATGGATGGTCGTTGAAAAACTGTTTTTT	CASSKWMVVEKLFF
TRBV7-2	TRBJ2-1	-	-	TGTGCCAGCAGCTCCAGGACCCCCGAGCAGTTCTTC	CASSSRTPEQFF
TRBV7-2	TRBJ1-2	-	TRBD1	TGTGCCAGCAGCCCTAGGACAGGGGGCCGCGGCTACACCTTC	CASSPRTGGRGYTF
TRBV6-6	TRBJ1-5	-	TRBD1	TGTGCCAGCAGGGGACAGAACAATCAGCCCCAGCATTTT	CASRGQNNQPQHF
TRBV19	TRBJ2-3	few	TRBD1	TGTGCCAGTAGTACCCACAGGGGGCGGACAGATACGCAGTATTTT	CASSTHRGRTDTQYF